Each of the 18 T cell receptor beta chains below was sequenced from the same sample in a study of blood T cell repertoires in COVID-19. TCRdb's copy holds only in-frame clones and misses some; the assay was immunoSEQ multiplex PCR. The profile shows roughly 200,000 clones, approximately 83% of them singletons. The material sequenced was peripheral blood. The receptors come from a woman aged 40 to 50 with COVID-19, enrolled during active disease.

The chain links TRBV27 to TRBJ1-6, with D perhaps matching TRBD1 (5 bases). Germline CDR1 is MNHEY and CDR2 is SMNVEV (reference sequence). The V gene lost 2 bases and the J gene lost 0 bases, with 11 bases spanning the gap. This CDR3 comprises 17 residues. The CDR3 region has the DNA TGTGCCAGCAGTTTACTCGCTACAGGCTCCTATAATTCACCCCTCCACTTT. Protein product: CASSLLATGSYNSPLHF.

Only one count was recorded for this clone. The chain is built from TRBV27 and TRBJ1-1, with unresolved D. The CDR3 loop spans 15 amino acids. Trimming shortened V by 3 bases and J by 2 bases, and 13 bases separated the two germline ends. Germline V gene sequence: CDR1 MNHEY, CDR2 SMNVEV (reference sequence). CDR3 bases: TGTGCCAGCAGTTTCGCGGGCAGGACTAACACTGAAGCTTTCTTT. Translation gives CASSFAGRTNTEAFF.

The chain uses TRBV2 and TRBJ1-5, with unresolved D. Looked up from germline, CDR1 is SNHLY and CDR2 is FYNNEI. Trimming took off 7 bases at V and 4 bases at J, with 11 bases between the two ends. This CDR3 has 13 amino acids. Here the CDR3 DNA reads TGTGCCAGCATGGAGAGAGAGAATCAGCCCCAGCATTTT. Translating gives CASMERENQPQHF.

This chain links TRBV27 with TRBJ1-1, with TRBD1 matching over 9 bases. This CDR3 is 15 amino acids long. The germline V gene encodes CDR1 MNHEY and CDR2 SMNVEV (reference sequence). V lost 4 bases and J lost 4; bases outside the gene matches: 7. The CDR3 nucleotides read TGTGCCAGCAGTTCATGGACAGGGGTGAGCACTGAAGCTTTCTTT. Amino acid sequence: CASSSWTGVSTEAFF.

J is TRBJ1-2 and V is TRBV13; 7 nucleotides align to TRBD1. CDR3 length: 15 residues. Germline V gene lookup returns CDR1 PRHDT and CDR2 FYEKMQ (reference sequence). V trimming: 1 base; J trimming: 6 bases; junction bases outside the gene matches: 8. For the CDR3, the DNA is TGTGCCAGCAGCTTAGTTCCAGGGGGAGAGGATGGCTACACCTTC. It is translated as CASSLVPGGEDGYTF.

This rearrangement joins TRBV6-1 to TRBJ1-2; 8 bases are shared with TRBD1. Germline-derived CDR1 and CDR2 are MNHNS and SASEGT. The CDR3 has 16 residues. The V and J ends lost 1 base and 4 bases, in that order; junction bases with no gene match: 8. The CDR3 spells CASSEDVRTGSYGYTF. As DNA, the CDR3 is TGTGCCAGCAGTGAAGATGTGCGGACAGGGAGCTATGGCTACACCTTC.

CDR3 DNA: TGTGCCAGTAGTATAGCGGCAGGGGGCAATCAGCCCCAGCATTTT. Protein: CASSIAAGGNQPQHF. The genes are TRBV19 and TRBJ1-5; the D gene is possibly TRBD1 (6 bases). V lost 1 base and J 2 bases, leaving 9 bases between the germline ends. The CDR3 spans 15 residues. Germline V gene sequence: CDR1 LNHDA, CDR2 SQIVND (reference sequence).

This clone was counted a single time. The V and J genes are TRBV6-5 and TRBJ1-1, with 8 bases matching TRBD1. After removal of 2 bases from V and 0 bases from J, the junction contained 2 bases not matched to a gene. CDR3 length equals 15 residues. Germline CDR1 MNHEY, CDR2 SVGAGI. This chain's CDR3 is CASSYDRGMNTEAFF. The CDR3 nucleotides are TGTGCCAGCAGTTACGACAGGGGCATGAACACTGAAGCTTTCTTT.

J is TRBJ2-2 and V is TRBV28; 8 bases are shared with TRBD1. The germline V gene encodes CDR1 MDHEN and CDR2 SYDVKM. This CDR3 contains 18 residues. V shed 6 bases, J shed 1 base, and the junction held 13 bases outside the gene matches. The CDR3 bases are TGTGCCAGCAGCCCTAGAAGGACAGGGATGCTGAACACCGGGGAGCTGTTTTTT. It encodes CASSPRRTGMLNTGELFF.

J is TRBJ1-2 and V is TRBV7-2, with TRBD1 identical over 11 bases. Unmatched junction bases numbered 4, after V lost 1 base and J lost 0 bases. The CDR3 totals 17 residues. The germline CDR1 and CDR2 sequences are SGHTA and FQGNSA. The CDR3 nucleotides read TGTGCCAGCAGCTTAGGAGGACAGGGGGCCGCTAACTATGGCTACACCTTC. This sequence encodes CASSLGGQGAANYGYTF.

The J gene is TRBJ2-1, the V gene TRBV2; TRBD2 matches 9 bases. The germline gives CDR1 SNHLY, CDR2 FYNNEI. The CDR3 sequence is 14 residues long. The V segment lost 6 bases and the J segment 7 bases; nucleotides outside the gene matches: 7. The DNA for the CDR3 is TGTGCCAGCAGATTAGCGGGAGTGGGGAATGAGCAGTTCTTC. Translated, it gives CASRLAGVGNEQFF.

A note on this clone: The identical CDR3 is also encoded by other nucleotide sequences in the sample. The rearrangement joins TRBV9 to TRBJ2-1; TRBD2 might be the D (6 bases). The V and J ends lost 2 bases and 4 bases respectively, with 13 bases between them. The CDR3 contains 15 residues. Germline assignment: CDR1 SGDLS and CDR2 YYNGEE. The CDR3 loop is CASSVGGGAYNEQFF. The CDR3 coding sequence is TGTGCCAGCAGCGTGGGAGGAGGGGCTTACAATGAGCAGTTCTTC.

This sequence joins TRBV19 and TRBJ1-1, with 7 bases that match TRBD1. The CDR3 spans 16 residues. V was pared by 7 bases and J by 6 bases, with 17 bases of the junction left unmatched. Germline CDR1 and CDR2: LNHDA and SQIVND (reference sequence). CDR3 protein: CASTTRWRGRDPEAFF. The CDR3 DNA follows: TGTGCCAGTACCACACGGTGGAGGGGGCGCGATCCTGAAGCTTTCTTT. Complete variable domain (other parts from reference TRBV19 and TRBJ1-1): DGGITQSPKYLFRKEGQNVTLSCEQNLNHDAMYWYRQDPGQGLRLIYYSQIVNDFQKGDIAEGYSVSREKKESFPLTVTSAQKNPTAFYLCASTTRWRGRDPEAFFGQGTRLTVV.

The chain links TRBV3-1 (or the pseudogene TRBV3-2) to TRBJ1-2; D may be TRBD1 (6 bases). The CDR3 has 13 amino acids. Trimming stripped 3 bases from V and 3 bases from J, with 8 bases between. Germline CDR1 and CDR2: LGHDT and YNNKEL (reference sequence). CDR3 sequence: CASSQTGYYGYTF. As DNA, the CDR3 is TGTGCCAGCAGCCAGACAGGATACTATGGCTACACCTTC.

The V call is TRBV6-5, the J call TRBJ2-7; maybe TRBD2 (5 bases). V gave up 2 bases and J gave up 0 bases, with 11 bases separating them. The germline V gene encodes CDR1 MNHEY and CDR2 SVGAGI. The CDR3 is 15 amino acids. As DNA, the CDR3 is TGTGCCAGCAGTTACGGGGTTAGCGCCTCCTACGAGCAGTACTTC. This codes for CASSYGVSASYEQYF.

The V call is TRBV11-2, the J call TRBJ2-7; 7 bases match TRBD1. This CDR3 spans 15 amino acids. Trimming cost V 5 bases and J 1 base; bases outside gene matches: 8. CDR1 and CDR2 (germline): SGHAT, FQNNGV. CDR3 sequence: CASSRLRGTSYEQYF. CDR3 coding DNA: TGTGCCAGCAGCCGGCTCAGGGGGACATCCTACGAGCAGTACTTC.

The chain joins TRBV7-2 to TRBJ1-5; 8 nucleotides agree with TRBD1. V lost 6 bases, J lost 3 bases, and 7 bases stayed unmatched. The germline CDR1 and CDR2 sequences are SGHTA and FQGNSA. This CDR3 comprises 15 residues. The chain's CDR3 is CASSSTGASNQPQHF. DNA for the CDR3: TGTGCCAGCAGTTCGACAGGGGCCTCCAATCAGCCCCAGCATTTT.

The table lists this clone with a count of one. J is TRBJ1-5 and V is TRBV27, with 9 bases identical to TRBD1. In germline, CDR1 is MNHEY, CDR2 SMNVEV (reference sequence). The CDR3 is made up of 18 amino acids. With 4 bases clipped from V and 0 bases from J, the junction kept 10 bases outside the gene matches. CDR3 DNA sequence: TGTGCCAGCAGTTCCGGGACAGGGTCCCTTAGTAGCAATCAGCCCCAGCATTTT. Protein sequence: CASSSGTGSLSSNQPQHF.